The rows below give T cell receptor beta chains drawn from one sample of a study of technical replicates of blood from several donors. Assay used: immunoSEQ multiplex PCR; TCRdb lists only in-frame clones, some missing. The sample carries tens of thousands of clones, approximately 96% recorded once. Sequenced sample: T cells isolated from PBMCs. The receptor source for this set is a human donor in good health. The CDR3 runs from the conserved cysteine through the conserved F or W. Each record gives: CDR3 DNA, CDR3 protein, J gene, D gene, clone size, V gene. A D gene is named only where the DNA matches it firmly. Clone size is given for some rows only: seen once, a few or many times, or a class if the clone is expanded.

cdr3_nt: TGTGCCAGCAGTGCGGTCCTTTACCACGAGCAGTACTTC; cdr3_aa: CASSAVLYHEQYF; j_call: TRBJ2-7; d_call: NA; clone_size: NA; v_call: TRBV27
cdr3_nt: TGTGCCAGCAGCGAGCGGGGCGGGACAGGGCCAGAAAAACTGTTTTTT; cdr3_aa: CASSERGGTGPEKLFF; j_call: TRBJ1-4; d_call: TRBD1; clone_size: NA; v_call: TRBV7-9
cdr3_nt: TGTGCCAGCAGTCTGGACAGGGGAGAGACCCAGTACTTC; cdr3_aa: CASSLDRGETQYF; j_call: TRBJ2-5; d_call: TRBD1; clone_size: NA; v_call: TRBV5-6
cdr3_nt: TGTGCCAGCAGCGTACGGACAGACTACGAGCAGTACTTC; cdr3_aa: CASSVRTDYEQYF; j_call: TRBJ2-7; d_call: NA; clone_size: NA; v_call: TRBV9
cdr3_nt: TGTGCCACCAGCGTTTTGGGACTAGCGGGAGTGGAGACCCAGTACTTC; cdr3_aa: CATSVLGLAGVETQYF; j_call: TRBJ2-5; d_call: TRBD2; clone_size: NA; v_call: TRBV15
cdr3_nt: TGTGCCAGCAGTTTAACCACGGGACAAATTGTCTACGAGCAGTACTTC; cdr3_aa: CASSLTTGQIVYEQYF; j_call: TRBJ2-7; d_call: NA; clone_size: NA; v_call: TRBV6-5
cdr3_nt: TGTGCCAGCAGTTCACAGGGTTTAGCTAATGAAAAACTGTTTTTT; cdr3_aa: CASSSQGLANEKLFF; j_call: TRBJ1-4; d_call: NA; clone_size: NA; v_call: TRBV27
cdr3_nt: TGTGCCAGCAGTGAGGAGATAGCCCATGAGCAGTTCTTC; cdr3_aa: CASSEEIAHEQFF; j_call: TRBJ2-1; d_call: NA; clone_size: NA; v_call: TRBV6-1
cdr3_nt: TGTGCCTGGACCCCGGGGGTAGAGACTTACGAGCAGTACTTC; cdr3_aa: CAWTPGVETYEQYF; j_call: TRBJ2-7; d_call: NA; clone_size: NA; v_call: TRBV30
cdr3_nt: TGTGCCAGCAGTATAGGACAGGCCAATCAGCCCCAGCATTTT; cdr3_aa: CASSIGQANQPQHF; j_call: TRBJ1-5; d_call: TRBD1; clone_size: NA; v_call: TRBV2
cdr3_nt: TGTGCCAGCAGCGCAAGAGAGAAGAACACTGAAGCTTTCTTT; cdr3_aa: CASSAREKNTEAFF; j_call: TRBJ1-1; d_call: NA; clone_size: once; v_call: TRBV9
cdr3_nt: TGCGCCAGCAGCCAAGGAGGGTTGACAGGGGGCTATGGCTACACCTTC; cdr3_aa: CASSQGGLTGGYGYTF; j_call: TRBJ1-2; d_call: TRBD1; clone_size: NA; v_call: TRBV4-1
cdr3_nt: TGTGCCAGCAGTTACTCGCTACTAGCGGGAGGGACTGAGCAGTTCTTC; cdr3_aa: CASSYSLLAGGTEQFF; j_call: TRBJ2-1; d_call: TRBD2; clone_size: NA; v_call: TRBV6-5
cdr3_nt: TGTGCCAGCAGCGTAGATATCAGGGGCGTGGTGGATGGCTACACCTTC; cdr3_aa: CASSVDIRGVVDGYTF; j_call: TRBJ1-2; d_call: NA; clone_size: NA; v_call: TRBV9
cdr3_nt: TGTGCCATCAGTGAATCCCTAGCCGGGAGATCCTACAATGAGCAGTTCTTC; cdr3_aa: CAISESLAGRSYNEQFF; j_call: TRBJ2-1; d_call: NA; clone_size: NA; v_call: TRBV10-3
cdr3_nt: TGTGCCATCAGTGGAGGGGACACCTCAAGCCAACCTGAAGCTTTCTTT; cdr3_aa: CAISGGDTSSQPEAFF; j_call: TRBJ1-1; d_call: NA; clone_size: NA; v_call: TRBV10-3
cdr3_nt: TGCGCCAGCAGATTAAAAAGCGGGGTATACAATGAGCAGTTCTTC; cdr3_aa: CASRLKSGVYNEQFF; j_call: TRBJ2-1; d_call: TRBD2; clone_size: NA; v_call: TRBV5-1
cdr3_nt: TGTGCCAGCAGCCTAGGGACTTTCTCTCAGCCCCAGCATTTT; cdr3_aa: CASSLGTFSQPQHF; j_call: TRBJ1-5; d_call: NA; clone_size: once; v_call: TRBV7-9
cdr3_nt: TGTGCCACCAGCAGAAATAGGGACAGCCGGGAGACCCAGTACTTC; cdr3_aa: CATSRNRDSRETQYF; j_call: TRBJ2-5; d_call: TRBD1; clone_size: once; v_call: TRBV15
cdr3_nt: TGTGCCACCAGCCGAGCAGCGACAGGGATAGGACAGCCCCAGCATTTT; cdr3_aa: CATSRAATGIGQPQHF; j_call: TRBJ1-5; d_call: TRBD1; clone_size: NA; v_call: TRBV15
cdr3_nt: TGTGCCAGCACCTATAGCGGGAGAGGATCCTACGAGCAGTACTTC; cdr3_aa: CASTYSGRGSYEQYF; j_call: TRBJ2-7; d_call: TRBD2; clone_size: NA; v_call: TRBV6-5
cdr3_nt: TGCGCCAGCAGCCGTTGGACTAGCGGGAGGGCCGTGTACGAGCAGTACTTC; cdr3_aa: CASSRWTSGRAVYEQYF; j_call: TRBJ2-7; d_call: TRBD2; clone_size: NA; v_call: TRBV5-1
cdr3_nt: TGCGCCAGCAGCCAGGATGACAGAATGGAAGCTTTCTTT; cdr3_aa: CASSQDDRMEAFF; j_call: TRBJ1-1; d_call: NA; clone_size: NA; v_call: TRBV4-1
cdr3_nt: TGCGCCAGCAGCTTATACAGGGCTACTCTGAACGGCTACACCTTC; cdr3_aa: CASSLYRATLNGYTF; j_call: TRBJ1-2; d_call: NA; clone_size: NA; v_call: TRBV5-1
cdr3_nt: TGTGCCAGCAGTTGGAGAGGGCTGAACACTGAAGCTTTCTTT; cdr3_aa: CASSWRGLNTEAFF; j_call: TRBJ1-1; d_call: NA; clone_size: NA; v_call: TRBV27
cdr3_nt: TGTGCCAGCAGTACGGGAGTAACTGAAGAGCAGTACTTC; cdr3_aa: CASSTGVTEEQYF; j_call: TRBJ2-7; d_call: NA; clone_size: NA; v_call: TRBV27
cdr3_nt: TGCGCCAGCGCCCCGGGGGGTTACAATGAGCAGTTCTTC; cdr3_aa: CASAPGGYNEQFF; j_call: TRBJ2-1; d_call: TRBD2; clone_size: NA; v_call: TRBV4-1
cdr3_nt: TGCAGCGTTTTATCCGCGACACCTTCCCGCGGGCGCCTCCAAGAGCAGTTCTTC; cdr3_aa: CSVLSATPSRGRLQEQFF; j_call: TRBJ2-1; d_call: NA; clone_size: NA; v_call: TRBV29-1
cdr3_nt: TGCGCCAGCAGTCCCGTCAGGAAGGGGGCGAATCGAGAGACCCAGTACTTC; cdr3_aa: CASSPVRKGANRETQYF; j_call: TRBJ2-5; d_call: TRBD1; clone_size: NA; v_call: TRBV4-1
cdr3_nt: TGCGCCAGCAGCCCGACTGGGTACAATGAGCAGTTCTTC; cdr3_aa: CASSPTGYNEQFF; j_call: TRBJ2-1; d_call: NA; clone_size: NA; v_call: TRBV4-1
cdr3_nt: TGTGCCAGCACTCCTAGCGGGAGTCTCAATGAGCAGTTCTTC; cdr3_aa: CASTPSGSLNEQFF; j_call: TRBJ2-1; d_call: TRBD2; clone_size: NA; v_call: TRBV27
cdr3_nt: TGTGCCTGGGCCCCGGGACAGACCTACGAGCAGTACTTC; cdr3_aa: CAWAPGQTYEQYF; j_call: TRBJ2-7; d_call: TRBD1; clone_size: NA; v_call: TRBV30
cdr3_nt: TGTGCCAGCAGCTTAGCCCGGGACAGGAACTATGGCTACACCTTC; cdr3_aa: CASSLARDRNYGYTF; j_call: TRBJ1-2; d_call: TRBD1; clone_size: once; v_call: TRBV11-2
cdr3_nt: TGTGCCATCAGTATAGCGGCAGCCTACGAGCAGTACTTC; cdr3_aa: CAISIAAAYEQYF; j_call: TRBJ2-7; d_call: NA; clone_size: once; v_call: TRBV10-3
cdr3_nt: TGTGCCAGCAGCTTAAGCGGGGGGAACACTGAAGCTTTCTTT; cdr3_aa: CASSLSGGNTEAFF; j_call: TRBJ1-1; d_call: NA; clone_size: NA; v_call: TRBV7-3
cdr3_nt: TGTGCCAGCTCAATGGGCATAAGCTCCTACGAGCAGTACTTC; cdr3_aa: CASSMGISSYEQYF; j_call: TRBJ2-7; d_call: NA; clone_size: NA; v_call: TRBV18
cdr3_nt: TGTGCCAGCAGCTTAATCAGGGGGCGCGACGAGCAGTACTTC; cdr3_aa: CASSLIRGRDEQYF; j_call: TRBJ2-7; d_call: TRBD1; clone_size: NA; v_call: TRBV7-9
cdr3_nt: TGTGCCACGACTAGCGGGAGTAGCACAGATACGCAGTATTTT; cdr3_aa: CATTSGSSTDTQYF; j_call: TRBJ2-3; d_call: TRBD2; clone_size: NA; v_call: TRBV10-3
cdr3_nt: TGTGCCAGCAGCCCCCGACAGGGCGGCGTCACTGAAGCTTTCTTT; cdr3_aa: CASSPRQGGVTEAFF; j_call: TRBJ1-1; d_call: TRBD1; clone_size: NA; v_call: TRBV7-2
cdr3_nt: TGTGCCAGTAGTATACGGACAGGGAAGGAAGATACGCAGTATTTT; cdr3_aa: CASSIRTGKEDTQYF; j_call: TRBJ2-3; d_call: TRBD1; clone_size: NA; v_call: TRBV19
cdr3_nt: TGTGCCAGCAGCTTATCCCCGATTGTAGGGACTAGTGAGCAGTACTTC; cdr3_aa: CASSLSPIVGTSEQYF; j_call: TRBJ2-7; d_call: TRBD2; clone_size: NA; v_call: TRBV7-3
cdr3_nt: TGTGCCAGCAGCATCCCGACCAGGGGGGAAAAACTGTTTTTT; cdr3_aa: CASSIPTRGEKLFF; j_call: TRBJ1-4; d_call: TRBD1; clone_size: NA; v_call: TRBV7-9
cdr3_nt: TGTGCCAGCGGGCAGAACACTGAAGCTTTCTTT; cdr3_aa: CASGQNTEAFF; j_call: TRBJ1-1; d_call: NA; clone_size: NA; v_call: TRBV6-5
cdr3_nt: TGTGCCAGTAGAAACAGCTATAGCAATCAGCCCCAGCATTTT; cdr3_aa: CASRNSYSNQPQHF; j_call: TRBJ1-5; d_call: NA; clone_size: NA; v_call: TRBV19
cdr3_nt: TGTGCCAGCAGCTGGACTAGCGGCCTCACAGATACGCAGTATTTT; cdr3_aa: CASSWTSGLTDTQYF; j_call: TRBJ2-3; d_call: TRBD2; clone_size: NA; v_call: TRBV11-3